A selection of T cell receptor beta chains follows, all from one sample in a study of beta chain features in type 1 diabetes. TCRdb's table, derived via immunoSEQ multiplex PCR, lists solely in-frame clones and lacks some. The data contain fewer than 550,000 clones, roughly 11% of them singletons. Specimen: naive CD4+ T cells from blood. The origin of the receptors is a woman younger than 30 in good health. Each CDR3 is given without its conserved first and last residue. Each record gives: J gene, V gene, CDR3 protein.

TRBJ2-5 TRBV7-9 ASSLDSLQETQY
TRBJ2-5 TRBV29-1 SVPAGRLRQETQY
TRBJ2-1 TRBV7-2 ASSPLWRNNEQF
TRBJ1-5 TRBV4-2 ASSSQRDQPQH
TRBJ2-5 TRBV6-5 ASSYTRGGETQY
TRBJ2-7 TRBV7-2 ASSLGHREQY
TRBJ2-5 TRBV7-2 ASSLRKKQGWQETQY
TRBJ1-2 TRBV11-2 ASSFRLAGRGSDGYT
TRBJ2-6 TRBV28 ASSEGISGANVLT
TRBJ1-4 TRBV19 ASSHRGMSEKLF
TRBJ1-1 TRBV13 ASSPQSPYTEAF
TRBJ2-3 TRBV7-9 ASSPSLLGTQY
TRBJ2-2 TRBV7-8 ASSLQTSGVTGELF
TRBJ2-5 TRBV7-3 ASSPREKETQY
TRBJ2-3 TRBV9 ASSPKAGAQFTDTQY
TRBJ2-1 TRBV11-3 ASSPIRSAGQF
TRBJ1-1 TRBV4-3 ASSQKQGVGREAF
TRBJ2-7 TRBV9 ASSAGQGRSYEQY
TRBJ2-5 TRBV2 ASSGLATLETQY
TRBJ1-1 TRBV5-1 ASSLFDSNTEAF